This TCR beta chain was sequenced for a study of T cells in Graves' hyperthyroidism and ophthalmopathy. In its sample, this clonotype was seen many times. The CDR3 is 13 residues long. The V end was cut by 4 bases, the J end by 7 bases, with 8 bases between. Each patient was aged 18 to 65 and had newly diagnosed hyperthyroidism of under 2 months' duration. RNA transcripts were the template for amplifying TCR beta CDR3 regions. With the HTBI primer set, the TCR CDR3 went through a first round of RT-PCR. TCRdb called the multiplex PCR reads again in MiXCR, with one record for every CDR3 protein. The data contain 470,000 or so distinct CDR3 sequences, around 21% of them singletons.

The receptor was isolated from a man between 18 and 35 years old with Graves' hyperthyroidism. J is TRBJ1-6 and V is TRBV12-3 or TRBV12-4, with unresolved D. Input material: blood. This CDR3 reads CASSYLRNSPLHF. The CDR3 nucleotides read TGTGCCAGCAGTTATCTCCGGAATTCACCCCTCCACTTT.